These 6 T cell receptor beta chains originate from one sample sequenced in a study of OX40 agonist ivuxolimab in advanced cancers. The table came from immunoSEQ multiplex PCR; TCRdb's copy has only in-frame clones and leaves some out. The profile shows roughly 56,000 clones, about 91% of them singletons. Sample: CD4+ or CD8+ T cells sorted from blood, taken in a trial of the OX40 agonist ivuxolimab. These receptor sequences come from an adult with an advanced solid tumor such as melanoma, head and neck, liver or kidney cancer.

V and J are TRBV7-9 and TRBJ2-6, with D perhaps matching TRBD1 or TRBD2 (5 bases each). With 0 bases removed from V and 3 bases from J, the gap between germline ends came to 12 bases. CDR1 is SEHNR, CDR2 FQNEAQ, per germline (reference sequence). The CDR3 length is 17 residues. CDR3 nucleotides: TGTGCCAGCAGCTTAGCGGGGGATCTGAGTGGGGCCAACGTCCTGACTTTC. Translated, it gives CASSLAGDLSGANVLTF.

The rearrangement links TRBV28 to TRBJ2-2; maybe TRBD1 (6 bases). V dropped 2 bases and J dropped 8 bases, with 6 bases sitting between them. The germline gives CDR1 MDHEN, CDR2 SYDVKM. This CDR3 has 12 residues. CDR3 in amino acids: CASSLQGGELFF. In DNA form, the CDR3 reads TGTGCCAGCAGTTTACAGGGGGGGGAGCTGTTTTTT.

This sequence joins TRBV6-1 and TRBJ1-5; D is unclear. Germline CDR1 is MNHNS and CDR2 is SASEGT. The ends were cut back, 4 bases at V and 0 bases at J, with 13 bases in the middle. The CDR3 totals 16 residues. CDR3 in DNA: TGTGCCAGCAGTGTCGAGGACGGAGATAGCAATCAGCCCCAGCATTTT. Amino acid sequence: CASSVEDGDSNQPQHF.

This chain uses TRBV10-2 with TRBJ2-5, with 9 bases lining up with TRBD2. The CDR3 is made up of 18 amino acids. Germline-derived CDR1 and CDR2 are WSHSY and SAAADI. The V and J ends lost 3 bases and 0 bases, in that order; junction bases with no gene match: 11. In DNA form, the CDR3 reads TGCGCCAGCAGTGAAGATAGACCAACTAGCGGGTACCAAGAGACCCAGTACTTC. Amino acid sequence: CASSEDRPTSGYQETQYF.

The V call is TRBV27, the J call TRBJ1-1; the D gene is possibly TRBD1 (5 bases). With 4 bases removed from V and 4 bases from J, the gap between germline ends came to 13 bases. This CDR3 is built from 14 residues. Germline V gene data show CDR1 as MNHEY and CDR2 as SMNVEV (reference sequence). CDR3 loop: CASSYSGLATEAFF. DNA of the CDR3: TGTGCCAGCAGTTATTCAGGGTTGGCCACTGAAGCTTTCTTT.

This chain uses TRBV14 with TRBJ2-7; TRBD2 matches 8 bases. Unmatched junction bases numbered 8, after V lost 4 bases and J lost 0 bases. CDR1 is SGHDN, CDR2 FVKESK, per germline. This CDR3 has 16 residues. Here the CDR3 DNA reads TGTGCCAGCAGCCCCCGAAGCGGGAGCAACTCCTACGAGCAGTACTTC. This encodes CASSPRSGSNSYEQYF.